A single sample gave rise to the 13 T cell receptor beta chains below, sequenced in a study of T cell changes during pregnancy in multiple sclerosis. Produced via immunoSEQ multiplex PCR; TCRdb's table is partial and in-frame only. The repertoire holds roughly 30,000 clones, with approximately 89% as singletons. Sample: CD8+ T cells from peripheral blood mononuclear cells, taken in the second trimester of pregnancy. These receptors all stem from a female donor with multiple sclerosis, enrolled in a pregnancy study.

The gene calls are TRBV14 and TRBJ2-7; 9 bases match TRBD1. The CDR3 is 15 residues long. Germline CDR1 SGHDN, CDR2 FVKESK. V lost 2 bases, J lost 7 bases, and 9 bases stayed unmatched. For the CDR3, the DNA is TGTGCCAGCAGCCAATGGGGACAGGGTGTGGGAGAGCAGTACTTC. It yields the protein CASSQWGQGVGEQYF.

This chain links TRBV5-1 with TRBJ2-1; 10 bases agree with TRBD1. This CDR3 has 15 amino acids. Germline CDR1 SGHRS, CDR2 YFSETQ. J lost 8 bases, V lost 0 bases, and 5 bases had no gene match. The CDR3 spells CASSLADRGRDEQFF. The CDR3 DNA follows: TGCGCCAGCAGCTTGGCCGACAGGGGGCGGGATGAGCAGTTCTTC.

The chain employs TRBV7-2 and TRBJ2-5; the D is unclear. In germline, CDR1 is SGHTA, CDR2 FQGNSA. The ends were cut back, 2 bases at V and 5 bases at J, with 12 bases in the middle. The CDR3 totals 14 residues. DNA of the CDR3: TGTGCCAGCAGCTTAAGTAGAACCCATGAGACCCAGTACTTC. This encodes CASSLSRTHETQYF.

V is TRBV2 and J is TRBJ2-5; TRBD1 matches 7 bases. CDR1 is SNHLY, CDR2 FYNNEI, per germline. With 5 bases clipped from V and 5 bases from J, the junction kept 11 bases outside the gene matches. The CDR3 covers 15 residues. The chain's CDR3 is CASSHPDRAEETQYF. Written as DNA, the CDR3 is TGTGCCAGCAGTCATCCTGACAGGGCGGAGGAGACCCAGTACTTC.

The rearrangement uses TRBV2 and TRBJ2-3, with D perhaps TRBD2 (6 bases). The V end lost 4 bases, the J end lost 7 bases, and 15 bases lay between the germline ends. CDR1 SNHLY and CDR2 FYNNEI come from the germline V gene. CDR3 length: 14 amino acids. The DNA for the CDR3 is TGTGCCAGCAGTGGGGTGACTAGGGTCAATACGCAGTATTTT. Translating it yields CASSGVTRVNTQYF.

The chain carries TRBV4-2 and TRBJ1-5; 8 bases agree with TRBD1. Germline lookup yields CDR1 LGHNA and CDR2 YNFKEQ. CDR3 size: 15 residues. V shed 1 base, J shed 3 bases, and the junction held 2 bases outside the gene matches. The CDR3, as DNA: TGTGCCAGCAGCCAAGGGACAGGGTCCAATCAGCCCCAGCATTTT. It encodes CASSQGTGSNQPQHF.

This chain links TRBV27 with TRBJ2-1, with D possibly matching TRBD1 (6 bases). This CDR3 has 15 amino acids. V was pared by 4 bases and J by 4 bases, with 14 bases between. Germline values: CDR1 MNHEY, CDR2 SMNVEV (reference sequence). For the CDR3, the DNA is TGTGCCAGCAGTTCCCCCGGGACACCTTACAATGAGCAGTTCTTC. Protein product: CASSSPGTPYNEQFF.

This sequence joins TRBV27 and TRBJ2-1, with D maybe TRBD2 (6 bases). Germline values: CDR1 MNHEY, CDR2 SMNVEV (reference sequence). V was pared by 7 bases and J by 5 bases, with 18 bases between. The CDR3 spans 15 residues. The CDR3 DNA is TGTGCCAGCACTCAGGTGGGACTGGATGACAATGAGCAGTTCTTC. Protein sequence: CASTQVGLDDNEQFF.

The CDR3 region has the DNA TGTGCCAGCAGCCCCGGGACTGCCTACGAGCAGTACTTC. This encodes CASSPGTAYEQYF. V gene TRBV6-5 combines with J gene TRBJ2-7; a weak D match, TRBD2 (6 bases). The V gene lost 6 bases and the J gene lost 2 bases, with 11 bases spanning the gap. Germline V gene sequence: CDR1 MNHEY, CDR2 SVGAGI. This CDR3 is built from 13 residues.

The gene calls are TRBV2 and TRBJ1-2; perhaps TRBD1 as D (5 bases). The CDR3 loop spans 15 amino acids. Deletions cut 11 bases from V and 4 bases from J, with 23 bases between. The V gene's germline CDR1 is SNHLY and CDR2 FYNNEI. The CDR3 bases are TGTGCCCCCAAGGGGTCACTCAATATGATCTATGGCTACACCTTC. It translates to CAPKGSLNMIYGYTF.

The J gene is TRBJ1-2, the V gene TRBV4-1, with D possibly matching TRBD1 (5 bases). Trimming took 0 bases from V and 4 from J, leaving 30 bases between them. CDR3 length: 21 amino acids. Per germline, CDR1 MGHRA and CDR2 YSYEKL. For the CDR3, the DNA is TGCGCCAGCAGCCAAGAGGTCGGCGATAGGGGCCCTAAGGGTAAAGTCTATGGCTACACCTTC. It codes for CASSQEVGDRGPKGKVYGYTF.

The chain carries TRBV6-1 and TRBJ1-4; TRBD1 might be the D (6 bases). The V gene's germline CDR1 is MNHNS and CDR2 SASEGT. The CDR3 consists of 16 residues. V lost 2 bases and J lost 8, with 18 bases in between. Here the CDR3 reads CASSETQGTGGEKLFF. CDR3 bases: TGTGCCAGCAGTGAAACCCAGGGGACCGGGGGGGAAAAACTGTTTTTT.

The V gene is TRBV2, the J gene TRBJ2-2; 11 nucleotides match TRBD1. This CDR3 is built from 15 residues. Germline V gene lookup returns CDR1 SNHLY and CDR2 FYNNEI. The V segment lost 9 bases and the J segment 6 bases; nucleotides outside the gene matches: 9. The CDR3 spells CARNTGTGGSGELFF. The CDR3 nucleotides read TGTGCCAGAAATACCGGGACAGGGGGATCCGGGGAGCTGTTTTTT.